Each of the 2 T cell receptor beta chains below was sequenced from the same sample in a study of cytomegalovirus exposure and HLA in healthy donors. PCR was performed using 60 Vbeta and 13 Jbeta primers. The protocol was immunoSEQ multiplex PCR, while the TCRdb copy is restricted to in-frame clones and leaves out a portion. The table has about 130,000 clones, 80% seen once. The sample taken for sequencing was PBMCs. Every receptor here comes from a man aged 25-45 years in good health and CMV-seropositive.

V is TRBV5-1 and J is TRBJ2-7, with 10 positions matching TRBD1. The CDR3 contains 14 residues. Germline CDR1 is SGHRS and CDR2 is YFSETQ. After removal of 3 bases from V and 4 bases from J, the junction contained 4 bases not matched to a gene. Here the CDR3 reads CASSWGTGAYEQYF. CDR3 DNA: TGCGCCAGCAGCTGGGGGACAGGGGCGTACGAGCAGTACTTC.

V usage is TRBV12-5 and J usage is TRBJ2-3, with TRBD1 as a possible D gene (6 bases). Trimming pared 0 bases from V and 5 bases from J, leaving 9 bases between. This CDR3 contains 14 residues. CDR1 is LGHNT, CDR2 FRNRAP, per germline. The CDR3 reads CASGLVQGGDTQYF. The CDR3, as DNA: TGTGCTAGTGGTTTGGTACAGGGTGGAGATACGCAGTATTTT. Full variable domain (rest looked up from reference TRBV12-5 and TRBJ2-3): DARVTQTPRHKVTEMGQEVTMRCQPILGHNTVFWYRQTMMQGLELLAYFRNRAPLDDSGMPKDRFSAEMPDATLATLKIQPSEPRDSAVYFCASGLVQGGDTQYFGPGTRLTVL.